The clone carrying this T cell receptor (beta chain) was observed once. What it recognizes is unknown. The sample belongs to a study of T cells in localized non-small cell lung cancer. TCRdb's table, derived via immunoSEQ multiplex PCR, lists solely in-frame clones and lacks some. This table has some 30,000 clones, about 85% appearing once. The study, taken as a whole, reports: Appearance in adjacent lung was seen for a median around 60 of the top 100 tumor clones.

This CDR3 contains 15 residues. V was shortened by 0 bases and J by 5 bases, with 16 bases between the two germline ends. Germline V gene data show CDR1 as GTSNPN and CDR2 as SVGIG (reference sequence). J is TRBJ2-5 and V is TRBV30; D remains ambiguous. This receptor was identified in a man aged 40-75 years with stage III lung adenocarcinoma. Here the sequenced sample was peripheral blood mononuclear cells, taken before any cancer treatment. CDR3 in amino acids: CAWSVNRMAGETQYF. CDR3 in DNA: TGTGCCTGGAGTGTAAACCGAATGGCTGGGGAGACCCAGTACTTC.